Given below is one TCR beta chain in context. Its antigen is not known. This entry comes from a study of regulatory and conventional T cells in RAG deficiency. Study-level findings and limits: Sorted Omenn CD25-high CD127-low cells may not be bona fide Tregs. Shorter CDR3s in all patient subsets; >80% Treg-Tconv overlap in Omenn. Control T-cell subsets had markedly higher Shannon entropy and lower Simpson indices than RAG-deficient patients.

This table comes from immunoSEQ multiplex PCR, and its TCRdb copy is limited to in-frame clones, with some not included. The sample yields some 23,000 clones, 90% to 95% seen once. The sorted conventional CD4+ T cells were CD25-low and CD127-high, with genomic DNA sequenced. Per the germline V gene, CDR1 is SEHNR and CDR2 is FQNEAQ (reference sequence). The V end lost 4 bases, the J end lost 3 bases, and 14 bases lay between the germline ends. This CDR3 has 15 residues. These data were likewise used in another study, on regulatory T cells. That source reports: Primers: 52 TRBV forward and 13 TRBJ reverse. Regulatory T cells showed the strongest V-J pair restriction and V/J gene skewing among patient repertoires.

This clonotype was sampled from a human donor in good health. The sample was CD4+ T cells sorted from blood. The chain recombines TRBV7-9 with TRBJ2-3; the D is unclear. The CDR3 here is CASSSKLRITDTQYF. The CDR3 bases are TGTGCCAGCAGCTCGAAGCTGAGGATTACAGATACGCAGTATTTT.